This T cell receptor (beta chain) was sequenced for a study of blood T cells in healthy people across ages. General study findings and limits: Roughly linearly, TCR beta diversity per million T cells fell as age increased.

Combining a sample-barcoded 5' primer with a J-beta primer mix, a second PCR ran for about 6 to 12 cycles. TCRdb reprocessed the 5' RACE reads with MiXCR, giving one entry per CDR3 protein. Here the sample spans 780,000 or so distinct CDR3 sequences, less than 70% being singletons. The count of this clonotype is one. Its antigen remains unidentified. Trimming shortened V by 0 bases and J by 3 bases, and 15 bases separated the two germline ends. The CDR3 totals 16 residues. Germline CDR1 is LGHNA and CDR2 is YNFKEQ. The clonotype originates from an elderly man in good health. Sequenced material: blood. The genes are TRBV4-2 and TRBJ2-7; D is tentatively TRBD1 or TRBD2 (6 bases each). The chain's CDR3 is CASSQEAGRGGYEQYF. The CDR3 bases are TGTGCCAGCAGCCAAGAGGCCGGGAGAGGGGGCTACGAGCAGTACTTC.